The source of this T cell receptor (beta chain) is a study of cytomegalovirus exposure and HLA in healthy donors (dated by TCRdb to the late 2010s). Context from the whole study: According to a later analysis, one platform produced both the roughly 130 validation repertoires and the roughly 660 repertoires of the first cohort. High-throughput TCR immunosequencing, statistical association of individual TCRs with disease status, and machine learning were combined to predict cytomegalovirus infection status. The study was designed to test whether signatures of past pathogen exposure could be identified by cataloging public T cell receptors. A separate validation cohort of some 130 different subjects was used in addition to the approximately 610-subject first cohort.

From a lookup of the germline V gene, CDR1 and CDR2 are LGHNA and YSLEER. Germline trimming: 0 bases from V, 6 bases from J; junction bases outside gene matches: 7. Inclusive of the bounding cysteine and phenylalanine, the CDR3 is 16 residues long. Of the read, only the CDR3 DNA is kept; its 48 bases are in frame from base 1. Broader findings and caveats from the paper: Most TCR sequences were seen in very few donors, while some public TCRs were found in many individuals. The classifier was reported to diagnose cytomegalovirus status with high specificity and sensitivity in both the original cohort and the validation cohort. In the study, about 150 TCR beta chains were listed as associated with cytomegalovirus. The authors suggested that the approach could potentially be extended to other disease states and immunological phenotypes. In a later analysis, TCRs clustered in the first cohort were found to also tend to co-occur in the approximately 110 validation repertoires, with 90% to 95% of cluster scores above 0. A few of the identified cytomegalovirus-associated TCR beta chains were confirmed in vitro to be specific for cytomegalovirus antigens. A later analysis lacked HLA typing for the validation cohort, so it scored co-occurrence in that cohort across all 120 repertoires.

Libraries were constructed by the immunoSEQ multiplex PCR assay. The authors' analysis ran thus. To diagnose cytomegalovirus status from the catalog of TCR beta chain sequences, a statistical classification framework was built. In TCRdb, the immuneACCESS table is reduced to in-frame sequences with V and J assigned. These tables do not hold every clone; where another copy was compared, an unresolved V gene accounts for under half, and the others remain unexplained. V, J and clone size were drawn from that table, and D and trimming were deduced from the DNA. The sample data list about 330,000 clones, and more than 80% of these were observed just once. Of the sample, 0.75% to 0.85% falls within the top ten clones. Details on this clone: Its target antigen remains unknown. Per-base qualities were not stored, and no clone one base away is much larger.

Separate from the approximately 670-subject first cohort, the validation cohort of roughly 120 subjects was the group to which the donors belonged. The sequenced sample was PBMCs. The V and J genes are TRBV4-3 and TRBJ2-7, and TRBD2 matches 11 of the central bases. This sequence was found in a woman between 18 and 29 years old in good health and CMV-seronegative. The encoded CDR3 is CASSQDVSGRAIEQYF. The DNA is TGCGCCAGCAGCCAAGACGTTAGCGGGAGGGCCATCGAGCAGTACTTC.